The 30 T cell receptor beta chains given below trace back to one sample, sequenced in a study of blood T cell repertoires in COVID-19. Here immunoSEQ multiplex PCR was the method, and the copy in TCRdb shows in-frame clones only, minus some. The sample contains 150,000 to 200,000 clones, approximately 88% of which appear only once. Sequencing was performed on peripheral blood. The receptors come from a woman of 80 years or more with active or convalescent COVID-19.

V and J are TRBV19 and TRBJ2-1; 10 bases map to TRBD2. The CDR3 has 16 residues. V lost 0 bases and J lost 9; bases outside the gene matches: 8. Germline CDR1 reads LNHDA; CDR2 reads SQIVND (reference sequence). The CDR3 DNA reads as TGTGCCAGTAGTATAGATAGCGGGGGGCTTAGTGGTGAGCAGTTCTTC. Translated, it gives CASSIDSGGLSGEQFF.

The V call is TRBV7-3, the J call TRBJ2-1; 9 bases agree with TRBD1. Trimming took 6 bases from V and 9 from J; bases not matched to a gene: 9. The CDR3 contains 14 residues. Germline CDR1 SGHTA, CDR2 FQGTGA. CDR3 nucleotide sequence: TGTGCCAGCAGAAGACAGGGGGACTCGGGTGAGCAGTTCTTC. Residues: CASRRQGDSGEQFF.

This chain links TRBV6-2 or TRBV6-3 with TRBJ1-1, with D perhaps TRBD1 (5 bases). The CDR3 is made up of 12 amino acids. Trimming removed 5 bases at V and 7 bases at J, with 11 bases between. Germline lookup yields CDR1 MNHEY and CDR2 SVGEGT. The CDR3 sequence is CASSPRQGEAFF. CDR3 nucleotides: TGTGCCAGCAGTCCCCGCCAGGGTGAAGCTTTCTTT.

The chain links TRBV9 to TRBJ1-5; D not certain. The CDR3 has 14 residues. Germline values: CDR1 SGDLS, CDR2 YYNGEE. V lost 0 bases and J 6 bases, leaving 10 bases between the germline ends. DNA for the CDR3: TGTGCCAGCAGCGTAGCGGGATCAGTTCAGCCCCAGCATTTT. This gives the protein CASSVAGSVQPQHF.

This sequence joins TRBV4-2 and TRBJ2-3, with 7 bases that match TRBD2. CDR1 and CDR2 (germline): LGHNA, YNFKEQ. The V segment lost 4 bases and the J segment 2 bases; nucleotides outside the gene matches: 9. CDR3 length: 16 residues. The CDR3 sequence is CASSLGPGGNTDTQYF. The CDR3 DNA sequence: TGTGCCAGCAGCCTTGGGCCGGGGGGAAACACAGATACGCAGTATTTT.

The chain is built from TRBV12-5 and TRBJ1-5, with TRBD1 identical over 11 bases. Germline CDR1 reads LGHNT; CDR2 reads FRNRAP. V lost 7 bases, J lost 9 bases, and 23 bases stayed unmatched. This CDR3 region has 19 residues. This chain's CDR3 is CASAPQPLIGTGGEAPQHF. In DNA, the CDR3 is TGTGCTAGTGCCCCACAACCCTTAATCGGGACAGGGGGAGAAGCGCCCCAGCATTTT. Looking up the rest from reference TRBV12-5 and TRBJ1-5 gives the full variable domain: DARVTQTPRHKVTEMGQEVTMRCQPILGHNTVFWYRQTMMQGLELLAYFRNRAPLDDSGMPKDRFSAEMPDATLATLKIQPSEPRDSAVYFCASAPQPLIGTGGEAPQHFGDGTRLSIL.

The chain has TRBV7-9 and TRBJ2-7; the D gene is possibly TRBD1 (6 bases). Deletions cut 5 bases from V and 3 bases from J, with 14 bases between. The CDR3 is made up of 14 amino acids. In germline, CDR1 is SEHNR, CDR2 FQNEAQ (reference sequence). CDR3 amino acids: CASSPASDSYEQYF. The CDR3 bases are TGTGCCAGCAGCCCGGCTTCGGACAGCTACGAGCAGTACTTC.

To note about this clone: This specimen includes other DNA sequences encoding the same CDR3. J is TRBJ2-7 and V is TRBV6-5, with unresolved D. The CDR3 contains 15 residues. Trimming cost V 0 bases and J 0 bases, with 9 bases left between them. Germline CDR1 MNHEY, CDR2 SVGAGI. CDR3 DNA: TGTGCCAGCAGTTACTCCCGGGTTAGCTCCTACGAGCAGTACTTC. Its translation: CASSYSRVSSYEQYF.

The chain has TRBV7-9 and TRBJ1-5; no clear D. CDR3 length: 16 amino acids. Germline V gene sequence: CDR1 SEHNR, CDR2 FQNEAQ (reference sequence). V lost 0 bases to trimming and J lost 2 bases, with 11 bases between them. CDR3 DNA sequence: TGTGCCAGCAGCTTAGCTTCGGGGAGGGGCAATCAGCCCCAGCATTTT. Translation gives CASSLASGRGNQPQHF.

The rearrangement links TRBV27 to TRBJ1-1; possibly TRBD1 for D (5 bases). Germline V gives CDR1 MNHEY, CDR2 SMNVEV (reference sequence). This CDR3 is built from 14 residues. The V and J ends lost 0 bases and 6 bases respectively, with 11 bases between them. The CDR3 loop reads CASSLSVRAPEAFF. The CDR3 nucleotides read TGTGCCAGCAGTTTATCGGTCAGGGCCCCTGAAGCTTTCTTT.

This clone was observed once. The chain combines TRBV6-2 or TRBV6-3 with TRBJ2-3; TRBD2 matches at 7 bases. This CDR3 region has 16 residues. Germline CDR1 MNHEY, CDR2 SVGEGT. The trim removed 5 bases at V and 2 bases at J, leaving 10 bases unmatched. The CDR3 is CASSPSVGGYTDTQYF. CDR3 coding DNA: TGTGCCAGCAGTCCGTCGGTCGGGGGGTACACAGATACGCAGTATTTT.

The V call is TRBV6-5, the J call TRBJ1-3, with unresolved D. Trimming took 6 bases from V and 8 from J, leaving 17 bases between them. CDR3 size: 14 residues. Germline V CDR1 and CDR2: MNHEY, SVGAGI. The CDR3 DNA is TGTGCCAGCAGACGGGGTCACTTCGTGGACACCATATATTTT. This sequence encodes CASRRGHFVDTIYF.

The V gene is TRBV7-9, the J gene TRBJ1-2; tentatively, D is TRBD1 (5 bases). V was pared by 2 bases and J by 4 bases, with 11 bases between. The CDR3 is 14 residues long. Per germline, CDR1 SEHNR and CDR2 FQNEAQ (reference sequence). The CDR3 sequence is CASSLQGIGYGYTF. CDR3 bases: TGTGCCAGCAGCTTACAGGGTATCGGCTATGGCTACACCTTC.

A single count supports this clone. The chain has TRBV19 and TRBJ1-1; a weak D match, TRBD1 (5 bases). CDR1 LNHDA and CDR2 SQIVND come from the germline V gene (reference sequence). V lost 3 bases, J lost 1 base, and 15 bases lay in between. The CDR3 runs to 16 residues. The CDR3 DNA follows: TGTGCCAGTAGTATCCCTACGTTGGGGGGGAACACTGAAGCTTTCTTT. Encoded protein: CASSIPTLGGNTEAFF.

The J gene is TRBJ2-7, the V gene TRBV2, with a possible D match to TRBD2 (7 bases). Trimming stripped 1 base from V and 9 bases from J, with 19 bases between. The CDR3 contains 15 residues. Per germline, CDR1 SNHLY and CDR2 FYNNEI. The chain's CDR3 is CASSEVGGGGKAQYF. The DNA of the CDR3 is TGTGCCAGCAGTGAAGTGGGAGGGGGTGGTAAGGCGCAGTACTTC. Complete variable domain (other parts from reference TRBV2 and TRBJ2-7): EPEVTQTPSHQVTQMGQEVILRCVPISNHLYFYWYRQILGQKVEFLVSFYNNEISEKSEIFDDQFSVERPDGSNFTLKIRSTKLEDSAMYFCASSEVGGGGKAQYFGPGTRLTVT.

This clone was seen once. The V call is TRBV3-1 (or the pseudogene TRBV3-2), the J call TRBJ2-1, with 10 bases fitting TRBD2. The germline V gene has CDR1 LGHDT and CDR2 YNNKEL (reference sequence). The CDR3 has 14 residues. V trimming: 4 bases; J trimming: 8 bases; junction bases outside the gene matches: 5. CDR3 DNA sequence: TGTGCCAGCAGCCCCTCTAGCGGGGGCTATGAGCAGTTCTTC. It codes for CASSPSSGGYEQFF.

The genes are TRBV6-5 and TRBJ2-1, with D hard to call. The germline V gene has CDR1 MNHEY and CDR2 SVGAGI. The CDR3 covers 15 residues. V was shortened by 5 bases and J by 7 bases, with 18 bases between the two germline ends. Here the CDR3 DNA reads TGTGCCAGCAGTCGCATCCGTGACACATTAAATGAGCAGTTCTTC. This gives the protein CASSRIRDTLNEQFF.

This sequence joins TRBV18 and TRBJ1-2; 8 positions agree with TRBD1. This CDR3 has 15 residues. The germline CDR1 and CDR2 sequences are KGHSH and LQKENI. V lost 1 base and J lost 3; bases outside the gene matches: 4. CDR3 loop: CASSPRGQADYGYTF. The DNA for the CDR3 is TGTGCCAGCTCACCACGGGGACAGGCAGACTATGGCTACACCTTC.

This chain links TRBV5-4 with TRBJ2-7; TRBD1 aligns across 8 bases. Trimming cost V 4 bases and J 9 bases; bases outside gene matches: 18. The CDR3 has 16 amino acids. The germline CDR1 and CDR2 sequences are SGHNT and YYREEE (reference sequence). In DNA, the CDR3 is TGTGCCAGCAGCGGAACCTCCGGGACAGGCTCTCAGGGGCAGTACTTC. It encodes CASSGTSGTGSQGQYF.

This chain joins TRBV5-1 and TRBJ1-5; TRBD1 matches at 8 bases. The CDR3 totals 18 residues. Germline V gene data show CDR1 as SGHRS and CDR2 as YFSETQ. After removal of 1 base from V and 7 bases from J, the junction contained 16 bases not matched to a gene. The CDR3, as DNA: TGCGCCAGCAGCTTGAAAGGATCTCGTACAGGGGGTGGGCAGCCCCAGCATTTT. Encoded protein: CASSLKGSRTGGGQPQHF.

This chain connects TRBV7-2 to TRBJ1-3; the D gene is possibly TRBD1 (6 bases). Trimming took 2 bases from V and 3 from J, leaving 11 bases between them. In germline, CDR1 is SGHTA, CDR2 FQGNSA. The CDR3 has 15 residues. The CDR3 reads CASSLSQGLGNTIYF. Written as DNA, the CDR3 is TGTGCCAGCAGCTTATCTCAGGGGCTTGGAAACACCATATATTTT.

This clone was counted only a few times. V and J are TRBV9 and TRBJ1-3, with 7 bases identical to TRBD1. V lost 3 bases, J lost 4 bases, and 7 bases stayed unmatched. The CDR3 runs to 15 residues. In germline, CDR1 is SGDLS, CDR2 YYNGEE. CDR3 DNA: TGTGCCAGCAGCGCACTCGGGACAGCGGGAAACACCATATATTTT. This sequence encodes CASSALGTAGNTIYF.

This clone was observed once. This chain joins TRBV6-5 and TRBJ1-2; 9 bases line up with TRBD1. Germline CDR1 is MNHEY and CDR2 is SVGAGI. V dropped 8 bases and J dropped 2; count of bases not matched to a gene: 9. This CDR3 region has 15 residues. In DNA form, the CDR3 reads TGTGCCAGCTCCCTACAGGGGGCGCAGAACTATGGCTACACCTTC. This encodes CASSLQGAQNYGYTF.

The chain couples TRBV4-3 to TRBJ1-6; D is perhaps TRBD1 (5 bases). V lost 3 bases and J 10 bases, leaving 13 bases between the germline ends. Germline CDR1 reads LGHNA; CDR2 reads YSLEER. The length of the CDR3 is 14 residues. CDR3 loop: CASSQLGGGSPLHF. The CDR3 DNA reads TGCGCCAGCAGCCAGTTGGGGGGGGGATCACCCCTCCACTTT.

The chain uses TRBV21-1 and TRBJ1-5; TRBD1, the table's D call, lacks a check against the DNA. TRBV21-1 is deemed a pseudogene. The CDR3 has 14 residues. The CDR3, as DNA: TGTGCCAGCAGCGACCGGGACAGGGCTCAGCCCCAGCATTTT. Translation: CASSDRDRAQPQHF.

This clone was picked up a small number of times. CDR3 protein: CASSQTRGTTSSYEQYF. The CDR3 coding sequence is TGCGCCAGCAGCCAAACCAGGGGGACAACGAGCTCCTACGAGCAGTACTTC. The J gene is TRBJ2-7, the V gene TRBV4-3; 7 nucleotides agree with TRBD1. This CDR3 region has 17 residues. J gave up 0 bases and V 2 bases, and 10 bases lay outside the gene matches. CDR1 LGHNA and CDR2 YSLEER come from the germline V gene.

The rearrangement joins TRBV16 to TRBJ1-1; D is perhaps TRBD1 (6 bases). Germline V lookup: CDR1 KGHSY, CDR2 FQNENV. Trimming stripped 0 bases from V and 1 base from J, with 6 bases between. CDR3 length: 14 residues. The CDR3 reads CASSQSGGNTEAFF. The DNA for the CDR3 is TGTGCCAGCAGCCAATCAGGGGGGAACACTGAAGCTTTCTTT.

The rearrangement joins TRBV6-5 to TRBJ1-1, with D hard to call. There are 11 residues in the CDR3. The V gene lost 7 bases and the J gene lost 1 base, with 4 bases spanning the gap. Germline CDR1 is MNHEY and CDR2 is SVGAGI. The CDR3 DNA reads as TGTGCCAGCACAGGGAACACTGAAGCTTTCTTT. It encodes CASTGNTEAFF.

V gene TRBV19 combines with J gene TRBJ2-1, with D tentatively TRBD2 (6 bases). The CDR3 contains 14 residues. CDR1 is LNHDA, CDR2 SQIVND, per germline (reference sequence). Trimming removed 7 bases at V and 0 bases at J, with 10 bases between. CDR3 amino acids: CASTLASSYNEQFF. Written as DNA, the CDR3 is TGTGCCAGTACCCTAGCGAGCTCCTACAATGAGCAGTTCTTC.

This clone was detected only once. This chain joins TRBV7-6 and TRBJ1-4; 8 nucleotides align to TRBD1. CDR1 SGHVS and CDR2 FNYEAQ come from the germline V gene. The junction had 6 bases not matched to a gene; V was cut back by 1 base and J by 8 bases. This CDR3 has 15 amino acids. The CDR3 nucleotides read TGTGCCAGCAGCTTAGACTCAGGGGGCGCGGAAAAACTGTTTTTT. This encodes CASSLDSGGAEKLFF.